This entry features one T cell receptor (beta chain) sequence. The data stem from a study of control samples from healthy donors and cancer patients. The germline V and J ends were trimmed by 8 bases and 0 bases, with 13 bases remaining between them. CDR1 is KGHSH, CDR2 LQKENI, per germline. The CDR3 sequence is 14 residues long. The data were produced by immunoSEQ multiplex PCR, yet TCRdb's version contains in-frame clones alone and is incomplete. The sample holds some 120,000 clones, 80% to 90% seen once. Input material: blood. The sequence was collected from a man aged 40-55 years in good health. The chain has TRBV18 and TRBJ1-2; tentatively, D is TRBD1 (5 bases). CDR3 residues: CASTRQKANYGYTF. Here the CDR3 DNA reads TGTGCCAGCACCCGACAGAAAGCTAACTATGGCTACACCTTC.